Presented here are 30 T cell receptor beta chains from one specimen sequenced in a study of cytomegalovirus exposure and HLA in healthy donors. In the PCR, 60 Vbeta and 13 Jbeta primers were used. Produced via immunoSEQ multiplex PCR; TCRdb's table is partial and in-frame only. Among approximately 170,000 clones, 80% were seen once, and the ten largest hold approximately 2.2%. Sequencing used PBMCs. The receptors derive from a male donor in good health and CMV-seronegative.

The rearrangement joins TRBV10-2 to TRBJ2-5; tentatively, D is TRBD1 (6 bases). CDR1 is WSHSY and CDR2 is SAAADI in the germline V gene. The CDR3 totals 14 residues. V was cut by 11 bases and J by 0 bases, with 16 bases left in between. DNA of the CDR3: TGCGCCGTACAGAGGACAGAGTACCAAGAGACCCAGTACTTC. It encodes CAVQRTEYQETQYF.

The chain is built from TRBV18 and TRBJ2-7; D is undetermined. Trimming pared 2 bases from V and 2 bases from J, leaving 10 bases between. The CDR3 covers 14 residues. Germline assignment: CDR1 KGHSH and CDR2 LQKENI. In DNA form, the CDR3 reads TGTGCCAGCTCACCAACATCTCACCCCTACGAGCAGTACTTC. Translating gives CASSPTSHPYEQYF.

The chain's CDR3 is CASSLRGENYGYTF. The DNA of the CDR3 is TGTGCCAGCAGTCTCCGGGGGGAAAACTATGGCTACACCTTC. The V call is TRBV6-1, the J call TRBJ1-2, with D tentatively TRBD1 (5 bases). Germline values: CDR1 MNHNS, CDR2 SASEGT. Trimming left V 5 bases short and J 2 bases short, with 12 bases between. This CDR3 spans 14 amino acids.

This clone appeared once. The CDR3 region is CASSLVPAGPQETQYF. In DNA form, the CDR3 reads TGCGCCAGCAGCTTGGTACCGGCAGGGCCCCAAGAGACCCAGTACTTC. The chain uses TRBV5-1 and TRBJ2-5, with D perhaps matching TRBD1 (5 bases). Germline V gene lookup returns CDR1 SGHRS and CDR2 YFSETQ. The CDR3 totals 16 residues. V lost 0 bases, J lost 1 base, and 13 bases lay in between.

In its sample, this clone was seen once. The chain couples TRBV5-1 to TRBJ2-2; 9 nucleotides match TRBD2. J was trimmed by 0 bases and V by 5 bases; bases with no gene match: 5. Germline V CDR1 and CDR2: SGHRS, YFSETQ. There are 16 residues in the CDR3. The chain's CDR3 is CASRLAGAANTGELFF. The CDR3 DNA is TGCGCCAGCAGATTAGCGGGGGCTGCGAACACCGGGGAGCTGTTTTTT.

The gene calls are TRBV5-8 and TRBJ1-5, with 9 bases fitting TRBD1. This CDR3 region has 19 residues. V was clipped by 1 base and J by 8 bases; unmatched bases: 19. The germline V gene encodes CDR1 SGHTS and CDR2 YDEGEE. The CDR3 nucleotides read TGTGCCAGCAGCTTGTCAATCGCCAGGACAGGGGCCTTAAGGGAGCCCCAGCATTTT. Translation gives CASSLSIARTGALREPQHF.

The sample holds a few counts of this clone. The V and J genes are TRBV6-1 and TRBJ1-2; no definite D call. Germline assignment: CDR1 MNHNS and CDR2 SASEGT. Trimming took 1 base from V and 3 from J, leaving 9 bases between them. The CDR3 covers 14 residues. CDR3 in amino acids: CASSEGRLYYGYTF. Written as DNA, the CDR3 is TGTGCCAGCAGTGAAGGCCGACTGTACTATGGCTACACCTTC.

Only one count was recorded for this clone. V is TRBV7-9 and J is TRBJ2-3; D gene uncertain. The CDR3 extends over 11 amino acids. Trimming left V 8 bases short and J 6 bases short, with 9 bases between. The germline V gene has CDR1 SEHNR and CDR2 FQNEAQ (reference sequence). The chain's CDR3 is CASSYADTQYF. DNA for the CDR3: TGTGCCAGCTCCTATGCTGATACGCAGTATTTT.

The DNA of the CDR3 is TGTGCCATCAGTCAGGACAGGGGAAGAGAGGGCTACACCTTC. Translated: CAISQDRGREGYTF. The V and J genes are TRBV10-3 and TRBJ1-2, with 9 bases identical to TRBD1. Germline CDR1 reads ENHRY; CDR2 reads SYGVKD. CDR3 length: 14 residues. V trimming: 5 bases; J trimming: 8 bases; junction bases outside the gene matches: 9.

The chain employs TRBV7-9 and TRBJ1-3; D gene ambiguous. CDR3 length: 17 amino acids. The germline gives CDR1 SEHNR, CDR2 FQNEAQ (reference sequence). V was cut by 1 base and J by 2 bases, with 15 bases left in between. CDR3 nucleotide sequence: TGTGCCAGCAGCTTAGGTCGGGGAGGGATGGCTGGAAACACCATATATTTT. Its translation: CASSLGRGGMAGNTIYF.

CDR3 loop: CASSEQGSVTQYF. CDR3 DNA: TGTGCCAGCAGTGAGCAGGGTTCAGTTACGCAGTATTTT. The rearrangement joins TRBV6-4 to TRBJ2-3, with a possible D match to TRBD1 (5 bases). Trimming cost V 3 bases and J 8 bases, with 12 bases left between them. Germline V gives CDR1 MRHNA, CDR2 SNTAGT. The CDR3 runs 13 residues.

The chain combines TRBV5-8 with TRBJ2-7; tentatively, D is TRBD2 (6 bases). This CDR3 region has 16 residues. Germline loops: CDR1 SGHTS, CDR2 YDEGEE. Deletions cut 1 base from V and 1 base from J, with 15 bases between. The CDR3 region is CASSLRRGYLSYEQYF. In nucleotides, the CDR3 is TGTGCCAGCAGCTTGCGCCGGGGGTATTTATCCTACGAGCAGTACTTC.

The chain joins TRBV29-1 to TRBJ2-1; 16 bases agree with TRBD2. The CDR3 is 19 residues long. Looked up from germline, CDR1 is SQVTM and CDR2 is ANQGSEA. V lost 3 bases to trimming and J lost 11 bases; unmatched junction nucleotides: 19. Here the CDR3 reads CSVDGLRTGLAGGTLKQFF. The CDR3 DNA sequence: TGCAGCGTTGATGGGCTCAGGACGGGACTAGCGGGGGGGACCCTTAAGCAGTTCTTC.

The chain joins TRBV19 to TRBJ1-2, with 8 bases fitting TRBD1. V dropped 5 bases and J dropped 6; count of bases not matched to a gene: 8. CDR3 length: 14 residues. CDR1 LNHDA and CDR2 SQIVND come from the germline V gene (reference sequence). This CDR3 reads CASSLPGGFDGYTF. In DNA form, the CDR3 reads TGTGCCAGTAGTCTCCCAGGGGGCTTCGATGGCTACACCTTC.

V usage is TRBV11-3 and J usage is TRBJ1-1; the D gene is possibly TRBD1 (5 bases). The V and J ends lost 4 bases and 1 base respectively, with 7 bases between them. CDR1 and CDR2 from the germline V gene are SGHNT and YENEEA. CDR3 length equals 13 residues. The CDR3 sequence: CASSSQGNTEAFF. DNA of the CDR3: TGTGCCAGCAGCTCCCAGGGGAACACTGAAGCTTTCTTT.

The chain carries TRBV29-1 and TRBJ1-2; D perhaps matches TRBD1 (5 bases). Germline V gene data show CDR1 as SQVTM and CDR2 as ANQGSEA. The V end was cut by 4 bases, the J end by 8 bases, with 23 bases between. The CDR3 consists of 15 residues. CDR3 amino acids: CSVAARVSRSRGYTF. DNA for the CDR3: TGCAGCGTTGCAGCCAGGGTCTCGCGTTCCCGGGGCTACACCTTC.

CDR3 bases: TGCAGCGTTGGACAGGGTGACTCCTACGAGCAGTACTTC. Protein sequence: CSVGQGDSYEQYF. The chain combines TRBV29-1 with TRBJ2-7; TRBD1 aligns across 7 bases. J gave up 0 bases and V 4 bases, and 3 bases lay outside the gene matches. The CDR3 consists of 13 residues. Germline V gene data show CDR1 as SQVTM and CDR2 as ANQGSEA.

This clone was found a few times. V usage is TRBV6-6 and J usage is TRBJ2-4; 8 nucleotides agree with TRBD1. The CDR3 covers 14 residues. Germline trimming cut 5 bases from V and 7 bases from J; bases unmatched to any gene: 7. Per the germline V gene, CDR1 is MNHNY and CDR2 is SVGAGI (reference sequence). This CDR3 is CASSLPDRANIQYF. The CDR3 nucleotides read TGTGCCAGCAGTCTTCCGGACAGGGCCAACATTCAGTACTTC.

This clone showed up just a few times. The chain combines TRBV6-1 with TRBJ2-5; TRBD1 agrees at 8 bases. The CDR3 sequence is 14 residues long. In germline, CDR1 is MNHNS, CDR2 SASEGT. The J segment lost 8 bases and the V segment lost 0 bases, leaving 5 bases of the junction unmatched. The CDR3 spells CASSEAWDRSTQYF. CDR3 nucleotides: TGTGCCAGCAGTGAAGCTTGGGACAGGTCTACCCAGTACTTC.

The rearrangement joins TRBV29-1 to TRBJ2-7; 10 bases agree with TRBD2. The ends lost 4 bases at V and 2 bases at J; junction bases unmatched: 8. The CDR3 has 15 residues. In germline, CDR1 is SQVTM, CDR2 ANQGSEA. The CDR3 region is CSVGVAGGTTYEQYF. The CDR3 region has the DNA TGCAGCGTTGGGGTAGCGGGGGGCACCACCTACGAGCAGTACTTC.

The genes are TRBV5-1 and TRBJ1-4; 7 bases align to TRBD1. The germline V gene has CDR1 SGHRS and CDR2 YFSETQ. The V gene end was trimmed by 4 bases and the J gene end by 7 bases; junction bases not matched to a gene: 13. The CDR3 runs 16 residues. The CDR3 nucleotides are TGCGCCAGCAGCAAGTATGACAGGGTAGATGGTGAAAAACTGTTTTTT. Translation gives CASSKYDRVDGEKLFF.

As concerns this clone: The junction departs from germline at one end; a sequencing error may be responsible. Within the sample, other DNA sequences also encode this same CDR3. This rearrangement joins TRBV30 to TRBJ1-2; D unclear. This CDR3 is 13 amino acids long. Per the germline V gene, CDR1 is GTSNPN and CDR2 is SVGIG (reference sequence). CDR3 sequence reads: CAWSVLSNYGYTF. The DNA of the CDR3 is TGCGCCTGGAGTGTTCTCAGTAACTATGGCTACACCTTC.

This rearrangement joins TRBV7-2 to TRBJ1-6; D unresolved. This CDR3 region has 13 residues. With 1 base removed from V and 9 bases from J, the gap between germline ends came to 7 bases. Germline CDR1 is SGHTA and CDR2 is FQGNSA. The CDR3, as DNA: TGTGCCAGCAGCTTAGTTGAGAGTTCACCCCTCCACTTT. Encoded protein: CASSLVESSPLHF.

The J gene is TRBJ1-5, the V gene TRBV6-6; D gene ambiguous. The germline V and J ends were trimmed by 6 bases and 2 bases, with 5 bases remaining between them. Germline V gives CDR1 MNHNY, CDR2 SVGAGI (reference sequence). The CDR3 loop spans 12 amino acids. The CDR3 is CASREGNQPQHF. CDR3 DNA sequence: TGTGCCAGCAGGGAGGGCAATCAGCCCCAGCATTTT.

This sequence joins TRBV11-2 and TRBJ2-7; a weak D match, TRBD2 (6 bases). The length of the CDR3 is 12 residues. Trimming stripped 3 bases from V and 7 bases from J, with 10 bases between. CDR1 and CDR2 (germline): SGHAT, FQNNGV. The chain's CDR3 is CASSLLASEQYF. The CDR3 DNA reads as TGTGCCAGCAGCTTGCTAGCGAGTGAGCAGTACTTC. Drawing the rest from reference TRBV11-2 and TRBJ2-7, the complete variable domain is EAGVAQSPRYKIIEKRQSVAFWCNPISGHATLYWYQQILGQGPKLLIQFQNNGVVDDSQLPKDRFSAERLKGVDSTLKIQPAKLEDSAVYLCASSLLASEQYFGPGTRLTVT.

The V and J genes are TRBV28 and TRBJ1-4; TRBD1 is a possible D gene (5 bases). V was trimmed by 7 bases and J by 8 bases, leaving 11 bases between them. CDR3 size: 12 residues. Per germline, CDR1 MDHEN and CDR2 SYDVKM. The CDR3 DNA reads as TGTGCCAGCAATCAACGGGGGGAAAAACTGTTTTTT. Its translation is CASNQRGEKLFF.

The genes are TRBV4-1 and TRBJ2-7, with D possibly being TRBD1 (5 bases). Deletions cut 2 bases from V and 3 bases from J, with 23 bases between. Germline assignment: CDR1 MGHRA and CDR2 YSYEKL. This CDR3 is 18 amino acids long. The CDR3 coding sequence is TGCGCCAGCAGCCAACTACCGGACACCGGAAAGTACCACTACGAGCAGTACTTC. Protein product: CASSQLPDTGKYHYEQYF.

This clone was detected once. CDR3 in DNA: TGTGCCAGCAGTTCCCCCGGACTAGCTGGTTCTAATGAGCAGTTCTTC. Amino acids: CASSSPGLAGSNEQFF. V gene TRBV6-6 combines with J gene TRBJ2-1; 8 bases map to TRBD2. CDR1 MNHNY and CDR2 SVGAGI come from the germline V gene (reference sequence). The CDR3 has 16 residues. J lost 7 bases, V lost 4 bases, and 12 bases had no gene match.

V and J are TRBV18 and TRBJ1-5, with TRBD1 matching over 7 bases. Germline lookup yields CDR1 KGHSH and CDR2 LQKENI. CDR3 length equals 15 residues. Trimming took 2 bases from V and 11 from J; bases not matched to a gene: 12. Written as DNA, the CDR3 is TGTGCCAGCTCACCAACAGGGGCTAGGGTCGAGACCCAGCATTTT. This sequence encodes CASSPTGARVETQHF.

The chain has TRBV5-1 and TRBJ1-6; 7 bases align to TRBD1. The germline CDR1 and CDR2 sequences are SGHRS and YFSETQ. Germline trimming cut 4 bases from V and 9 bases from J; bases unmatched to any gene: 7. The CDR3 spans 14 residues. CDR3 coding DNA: TGCGCCAGCAGCCTCGACAGGGTGTCTTCACCCCTCCACTTT. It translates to CASSLDRVSSPLHF.